This T cell receptor (beta chain) was recorded in a study of graft-versus-host responses after intestinal transplantation. Study summary: Grafts were multivisceral, liver-intestinal, or isolated intestinal. The recipients all started with anti-thymocyte globulin induction and then took tacrolimus and steroids for 3 to 4 years. Findings and limits, study-wide: GvH clonotypes were identified within recipient marrow, with a subset emerging first in ileum or blood. Circulating GvH clone levels at their peak were associated with HvG declines (early post-transplant).

With approximately 200,000 irradiated, violet-dye-labeled stimulator cells, approximately 200,000 CFSE-labeled responder cells were plated. The protocol was immunoSEQ multiplex PCR, while the TCRdb copy is restricted to in-frame clones and leaves out a portion. Altogether roughly 15,000 clones are present, about a third being singletons, with the ten largest covering around 2.3%. V lost 4 bases and J lost 0, with 16 bases in between. The CDR3 spans 17 residues. Germline-derived CDR1 and CDR2 are SGHAT and FQNNGV. The chain joins TRBV11-2 to TRBJ2-1; possible D gene TRBD2, 6 bases. The sequence derives from a human patient who received an intestinal transplant. Specimen: alloreactive CD8+ T cells from a mixed lymphocyte reaction culture, collected before intestinal transplant. Subset defined: CFSE-low proliferating T cells sorted from roughly six-day pre-transplant mixed lymphocyte reaction (GvH or HvG direction). The DNA for the CDR3 is TGTGCCAGCAGCTCCGCTACCGGGACTTTCTCCTACAATGAGCAGTTCTTC. Translation gives CASSSATGTFSYNEQFF.